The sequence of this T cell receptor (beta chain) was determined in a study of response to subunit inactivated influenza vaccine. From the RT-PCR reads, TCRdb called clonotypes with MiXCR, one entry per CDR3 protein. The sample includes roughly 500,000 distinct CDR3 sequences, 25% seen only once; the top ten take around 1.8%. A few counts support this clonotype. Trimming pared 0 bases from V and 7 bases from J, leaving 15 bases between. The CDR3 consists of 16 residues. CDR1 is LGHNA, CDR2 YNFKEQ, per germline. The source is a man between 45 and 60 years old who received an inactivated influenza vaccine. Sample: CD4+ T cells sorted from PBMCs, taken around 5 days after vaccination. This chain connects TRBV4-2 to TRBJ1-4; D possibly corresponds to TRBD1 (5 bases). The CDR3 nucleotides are TGTGCCAGCAGCCAAGATCCATTGAGGACAATTGAAAAACTGTTTTTT. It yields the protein CASSQDPLRTIEKLFF.